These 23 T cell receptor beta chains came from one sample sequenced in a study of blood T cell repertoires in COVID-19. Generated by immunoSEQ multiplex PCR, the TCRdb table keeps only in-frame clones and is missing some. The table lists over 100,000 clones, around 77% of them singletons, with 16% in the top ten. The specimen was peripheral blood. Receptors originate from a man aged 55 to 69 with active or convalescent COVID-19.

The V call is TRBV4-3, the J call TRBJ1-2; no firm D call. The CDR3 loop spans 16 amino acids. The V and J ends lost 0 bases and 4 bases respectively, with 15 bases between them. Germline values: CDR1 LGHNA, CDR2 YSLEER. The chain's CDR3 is CASSQEIWEDGYGYTF. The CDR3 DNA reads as TGCGCCAGCAGCCAAGAGATTTGGGAGGACGGCTATGGCTACACCTTC.

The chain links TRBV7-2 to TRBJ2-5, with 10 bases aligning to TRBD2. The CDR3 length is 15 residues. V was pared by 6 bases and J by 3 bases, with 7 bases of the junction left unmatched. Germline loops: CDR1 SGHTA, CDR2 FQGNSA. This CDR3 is CASSPPGLAKETQYF. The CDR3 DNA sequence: TGTGCCAGCAGTCCGCCGGGACTAGCGAAAGAGACCCAGTACTTC.

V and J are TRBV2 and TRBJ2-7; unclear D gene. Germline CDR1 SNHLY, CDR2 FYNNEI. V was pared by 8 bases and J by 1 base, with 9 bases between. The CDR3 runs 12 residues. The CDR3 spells CASGVLSYEQYF. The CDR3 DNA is TGTGCCAGCGGTGTCCTGTCCTACGAGCAGTACTTC.

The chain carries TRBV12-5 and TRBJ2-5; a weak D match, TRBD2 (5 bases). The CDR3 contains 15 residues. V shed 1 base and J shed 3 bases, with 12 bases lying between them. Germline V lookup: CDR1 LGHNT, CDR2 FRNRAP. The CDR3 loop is CASGLGTRAEETQYF. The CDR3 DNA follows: TGTGCTAGTGGTTTGGGTACCAGAGCGGAAGAGACCCAGTACTTC. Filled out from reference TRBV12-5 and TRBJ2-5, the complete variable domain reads DARVTQTPRHKVTEMGQEVTMRCQPILGHNTVFWYRQTMMQGLELLAYFRNRAPLDDSGMPKDRFSAEMPDATLATLKIQPSEPRDSAVYFCASGLGTRAEETQYFGPGTRLLVL.

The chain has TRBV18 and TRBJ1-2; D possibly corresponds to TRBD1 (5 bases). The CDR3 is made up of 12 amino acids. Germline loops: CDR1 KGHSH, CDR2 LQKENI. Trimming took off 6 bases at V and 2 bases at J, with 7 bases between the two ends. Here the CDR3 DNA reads TGTGCCAGCTCGGACACCAACTATGGCTACACCTTC. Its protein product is CASSDTNYGYTF.

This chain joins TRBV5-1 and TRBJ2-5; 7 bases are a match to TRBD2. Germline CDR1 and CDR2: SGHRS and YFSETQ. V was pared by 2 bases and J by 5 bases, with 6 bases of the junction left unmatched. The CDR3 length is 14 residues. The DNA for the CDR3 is TGCGCCAGCAGCTTTGGACTAGAGGTGGAGACCCAGTACTTC. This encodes CASSFGLEVETQYF.

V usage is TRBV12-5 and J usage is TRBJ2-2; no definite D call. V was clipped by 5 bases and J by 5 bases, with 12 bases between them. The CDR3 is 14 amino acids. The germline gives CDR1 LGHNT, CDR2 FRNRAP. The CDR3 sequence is CASGPSSLTGELFF. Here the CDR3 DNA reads TGTGCTAGTGGTCCGTCGAGCTTAACCGGGGAGCTGTTTTTT.

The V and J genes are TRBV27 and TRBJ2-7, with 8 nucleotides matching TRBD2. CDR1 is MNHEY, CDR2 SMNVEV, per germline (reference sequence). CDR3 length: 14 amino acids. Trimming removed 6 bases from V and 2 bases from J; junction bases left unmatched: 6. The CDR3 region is CASSLAGLTYEQYF. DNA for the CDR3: TGTGCCAGCAGCCTAGCGGGCCTTACCTACGAGCAGTACTTC.

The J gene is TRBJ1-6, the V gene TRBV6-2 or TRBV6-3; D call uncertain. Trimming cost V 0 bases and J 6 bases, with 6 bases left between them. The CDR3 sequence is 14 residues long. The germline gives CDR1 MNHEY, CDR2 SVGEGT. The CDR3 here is CASSYSTSNSPLHF. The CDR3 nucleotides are TGTGCCAGCAGTTACTCGACAAGTAATTCACCCCTCCACTTT.

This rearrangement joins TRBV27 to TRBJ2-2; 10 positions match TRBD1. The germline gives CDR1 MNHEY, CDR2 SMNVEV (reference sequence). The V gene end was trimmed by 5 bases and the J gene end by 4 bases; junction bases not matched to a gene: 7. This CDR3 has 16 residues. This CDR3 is CASSPGTGEGTGELFF. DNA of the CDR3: TGTGCCAGCAGTCCTGGGACAGGGGAAGGCACCGGGGAGCTGTTTTTT.

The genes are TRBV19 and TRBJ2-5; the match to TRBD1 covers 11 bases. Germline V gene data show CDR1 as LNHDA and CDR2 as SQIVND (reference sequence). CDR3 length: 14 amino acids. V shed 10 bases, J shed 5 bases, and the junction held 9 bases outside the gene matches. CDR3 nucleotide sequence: TGTGCCACAAGACCCGGGACAGGGGGGGAGACCCAGTACTTC. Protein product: CATRPGTGGETQYF. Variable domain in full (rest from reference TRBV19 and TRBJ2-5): DGGITQSPKYLFRKEGQNVTLSCEQNLNHDAMYWYRQDPGQGLRLIYYSQIVNDFQKGDIAEGYSVSREKKESFPLTVTSAQKNPTAFYLCATRPGTGGETQYFGPGTRLLVL.

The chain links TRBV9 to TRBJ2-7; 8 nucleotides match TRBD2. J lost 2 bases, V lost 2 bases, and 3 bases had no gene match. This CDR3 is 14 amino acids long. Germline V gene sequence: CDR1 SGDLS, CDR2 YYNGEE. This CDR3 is CASSVTGGPYEQYF. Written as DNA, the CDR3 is TGTGCCAGCAGCGTGACGGGAGGGCCCTACGAGCAGTACTTC.

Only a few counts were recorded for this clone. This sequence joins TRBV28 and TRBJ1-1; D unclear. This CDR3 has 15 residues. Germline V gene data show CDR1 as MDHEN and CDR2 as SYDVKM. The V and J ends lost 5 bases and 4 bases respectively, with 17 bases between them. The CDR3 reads CASSPPTRVGTEAFF. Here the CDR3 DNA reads TGTGCCAGCAGTCCCCCCACGAGGGTGGGCACTGAAGCTTTCTTT.

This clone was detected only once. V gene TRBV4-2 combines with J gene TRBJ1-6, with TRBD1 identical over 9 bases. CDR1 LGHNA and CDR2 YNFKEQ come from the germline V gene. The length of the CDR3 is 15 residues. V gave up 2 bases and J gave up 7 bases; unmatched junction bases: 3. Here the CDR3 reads CASSQTGTGNSPLHF. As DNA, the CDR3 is TGTGCCAGCAGCCAAACCGGGACAGGGAATTCACCCCTCCACTTT.

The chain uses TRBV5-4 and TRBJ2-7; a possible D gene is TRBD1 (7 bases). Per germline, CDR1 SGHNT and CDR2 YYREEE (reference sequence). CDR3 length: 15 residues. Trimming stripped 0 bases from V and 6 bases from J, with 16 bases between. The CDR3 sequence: CASSLAGGGRGEQYF. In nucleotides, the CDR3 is TGTGCCAGCAGCTTGGCCGGAGGGGGCAGAGGCGAGCAGTACTTC.

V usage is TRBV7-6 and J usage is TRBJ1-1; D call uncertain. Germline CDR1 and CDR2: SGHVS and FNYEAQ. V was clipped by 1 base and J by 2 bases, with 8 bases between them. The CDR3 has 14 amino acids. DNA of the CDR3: TGTGCCAGCAGCTTAGTTGTCAGAAACACTGAAGCTTTCTTT. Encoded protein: CASSLVVRNTEAFF.

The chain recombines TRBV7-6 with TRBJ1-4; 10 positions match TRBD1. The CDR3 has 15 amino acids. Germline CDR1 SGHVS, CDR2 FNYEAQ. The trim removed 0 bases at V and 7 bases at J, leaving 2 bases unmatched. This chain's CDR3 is CASSLATGGGEKLFF. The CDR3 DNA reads TGTGCCAGCAGCTTAGCGACAGGGGGCGGTGAAAAACTGTTTTTT.

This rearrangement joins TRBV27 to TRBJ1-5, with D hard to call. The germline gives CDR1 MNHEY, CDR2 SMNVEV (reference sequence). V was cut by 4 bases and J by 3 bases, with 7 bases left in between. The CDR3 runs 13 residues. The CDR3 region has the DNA TGTGCCAGCAGTTACAGTTACAATCAGCCCCAGCATTTT. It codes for CASSYSYNQPQHF.

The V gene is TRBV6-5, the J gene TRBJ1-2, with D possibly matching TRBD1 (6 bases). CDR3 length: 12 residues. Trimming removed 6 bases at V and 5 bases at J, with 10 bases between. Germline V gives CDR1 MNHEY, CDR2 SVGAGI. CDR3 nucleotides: TGTGCCAGCAGACAGGGTTCGTATGGCTACACCTTC. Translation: CASRQGSYGYTF.

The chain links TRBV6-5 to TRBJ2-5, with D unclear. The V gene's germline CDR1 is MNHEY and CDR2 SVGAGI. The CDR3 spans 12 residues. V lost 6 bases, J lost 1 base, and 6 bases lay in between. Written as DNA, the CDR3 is TGTGCCAGCAGCCGTCCCCAAGAGACCCAGTACTTC. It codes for CASSRPQETQYF.

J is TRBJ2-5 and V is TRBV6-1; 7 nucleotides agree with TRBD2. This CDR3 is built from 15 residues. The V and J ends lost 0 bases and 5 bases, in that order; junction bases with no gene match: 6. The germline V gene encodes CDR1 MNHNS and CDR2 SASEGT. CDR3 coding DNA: TGTGCCAGCAGTGAAGCGGGAGGGCCGGGGGAGACCCAGTACTTC. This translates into CASSEAGGPGETQYF.

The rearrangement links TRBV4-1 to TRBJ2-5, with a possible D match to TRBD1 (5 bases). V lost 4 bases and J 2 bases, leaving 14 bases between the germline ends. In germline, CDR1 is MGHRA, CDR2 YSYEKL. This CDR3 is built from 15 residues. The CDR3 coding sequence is TGCGCCAGCAGCCCACAGGTGATCAGACAAGAGACCCAGTACTTC. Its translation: CASSPQVIRQETQYF.

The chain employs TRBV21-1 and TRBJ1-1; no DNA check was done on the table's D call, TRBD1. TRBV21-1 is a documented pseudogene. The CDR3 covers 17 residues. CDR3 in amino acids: CASSQTLQTVGNTEAFF. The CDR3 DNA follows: TGTGCCAGCAGCCAAACCCTTCAGACAGTGGGGAACACTGAAGCTTTCTTT.